A selection of T cell receptor beta chains follows, all from one sample in a study of OX40 agonist ivuxolimab in advanced cancers. Repertoires were generated with immunoSEQ multiplex PCR, while TCRdb's copy carries only in-frame clones and drops some. The sample lists roughly 80,000 clones, over 75% occurring once. The specimen was CD4+ or CD8+ T cells sorted from blood, collected in a trial of the OX40 agonist ivuxolimab. Receptor source: an adult with an advanced solid tumor such as melanoma, head and neck, liver or kidney cancer. CDR3s include the opening cysteine and the closing phenylalanine or tryptophan. The order of the fields is clone size, D gene, J gene, V gene, CDR3 DNA, CDR3 protein. The D gene is left open where the match is weak. The size of a clone is reported for some rows only, either as once, few or many, or as a class for expanded clones.

size: NA
D: TRBD2
J: TRBJ2-3
V: TRBV5-1
DNA: TGCGCCAGCAGCTTGGGCGGGGGGCATAGCACAGATACGCAGTATTTT
CDR3: CASSLGGGHSTDTQYF

size: NA
D: NA
J: TRBJ2-2
V: TRBV11-2
DNA: TGTGCCAGCAGCCCGAGGGGTGCAGGGTCCACCGGGGAGCTGTTTTTT
CDR3: CASSPRGAGSTGELFF

size: NA
D: TRBD1
J: TRBJ1-1
V: TRBV30
DNA: TGTGCCTTCGACAGGGCGGGTGAAGCTTTCTTT
CDR3: CAFDRAGEAFF

size: NA
D: TRBD1
J: TRBJ2-7
V: TRBV6-5
DNA: TGTGCCAGCAGTTATAAAGGGACAGGGATAGTCTACGAGCAGTACTTC
CDR3: CASSYKGTGIVYEQYF

size: NA
D: NA
J: TRBJ2-2
V: TRBV5-4
DNA: TGTGCCAGCAGCTCCAAGGGACTCGGAATGAACACCGGGGAGCTGTTTTTT
CDR3: CASSSKGLGMNTGELFF

size: NA
D: NA
J: TRBJ1-5
V: TRBV27
DNA: TGTGCCAGCAGTCCGGACAGAGCCCATAGCAATCAGCCCCAGCATTTT
CDR3: CASSPDRAHSNQPQHF

size: NA
D: NA
J: TRBJ2-5
V: TRBV27
DNA: TGTGCCAGCAGTTCTCAAGAGACCCAGTACTTC
CDR3: CASSSQETQYF

size: NA
D: NA
J: TRBJ2-3
V: TRBV4-3
DNA: TGCGCCAGCAGCCGAGAAGTTGGTGGGGTCGTGCGGGTGGCTACGCAGTATTTT
CDR3: CASSREVGGVVRVATQYF

size: NA
D: NA
J: TRBJ2-3
V: TRBV2
DNA: TGTGCCAGCAGTGGAGGGTTGGGGGTCTCTGACACAGATACGCAGTATTTT
CDR3: CASSGGLGVSDTDTQYF

size: NA
D: TRBD1
J: TRBJ1-1
V: TRBV7-2
DNA: TGTGCCAGCAGCCCTTACAGGGGGCCTGAAGCTTTCTTT
CDR3: CASSPYRGPEAFF

size: few
D: NA
J: TRBJ2-7
V: TRBV5-3
DNA: TGTGCCAGAAGCGGTTTGACAGGTCGAGGATCCTACGAGCAGTACTTC
CDR3: CARSGLTGRGSYEQYF

size: few
D: NA
J: TRBJ1-2
V: TRBV30
DNA: TGTGCCTGGAGTGTACTTGGTGGCTACACCTTC
CDR3: CAWSVLGGYTF

size: NA
D: NA
J: TRBJ1-1
V: TRBV30
DNA: TGTGCCTGGAGGGGAGGGGAAGGCGTCAACACTGAAGCTTTCTTT
CDR3: CAWRGGEGVNTEAFF

size: NA
D: NA
J: TRBJ2-1
V: TRBV4-1
DNA: TGCGCCAGCAGCCCCCGGGATAGCGGAATTCCCCCCTACAATGAGCAGTTCTTC
CDR3: CASSPRDSGIPPYNEQFF

size: NA
D: NA
J: TRBJ2-7
V: TRBV7-2
DNA: TGTGCCAGCAGCTCGCCCCGGGCGCGGTACGAGCAGTACTTC
CDR3: CASSSPRARYEQYF

size: NA
D: NA
J: TRBJ2-5
V: TRBV27
DNA: TGTGCCAGCAGTTTATTAGGAGGGGGACCCCAAGAGACCCAGTACTTC
CDR3: CASSLLGGGPQETQYF

size: NA
D: TRBD1
J: TRBJ1-6
V: TRBV19
DNA: TGTGCCAGTAGTATAGGGCGGACAGGGGTGGCCTCACCCCTCCACTTT
CDR3: CASSIGRTGVASPLHF

size: NA
D: NA
J: TRBJ1-5
V: TRBV19
DNA: TGTGCCAGTAGTATTCAGGACAGACGAAATCAGCCCCAGCATTTT
CDR3: CASSIQDRRNQPQHF

size: NA
D: NA
J: TRBJ1-2
V: TRBV7-9
DNA: TGTGCCAGCAGCCTATGGGACTTCGATTATGGCTACACCTTC
CDR3: CASSLWDFDYGYTF

size: NA
D: NA
J: TRBJ2-1
V: TRBV9
DNA: TGTGCCAGCAGCGTCCTGGCTTACAATGAGCAGTTCTTC
CDR3: CASSVLAYNEQFF

size: NA
D: NA
J: TRBJ1-1
V: TRBV7-3
DNA: TGTGCCAGCAGCCCAGGGGCGAACACTGAAGCTTTCTTT
CDR3: CASSPGANTEAFF

size: NA
D: NA
J: TRBJ1-1
V: TRBV9
DNA: TGTGCCAGCAGCGGGGTCGAGAGTAGGGCTGAAGCTTTCTTT
CDR3: CASSGVESRAEAFF

size: NA
D: NA
J: TRBJ1-1
V: TRBV7-2
DNA: TGTGCCAGCAGCTTTCTCGTGAACCGTCGAGCTGAAGCTTTCTTT
CDR3: CASSFLVNRRAEAFF

size: NA
D: NA
J: TRBJ1-1
V: TRBV10-3
DNA: TGTGCCATCAGTGATTTCACTGAAGCTTTCTTT
CDR3: CAISDFTEAFF

size: NA
D: NA
J: TRBJ2-7
V: TRBV12-1
DNA: TGTGCCAGCAGCCACTTCCCCGGGGACGAGCAGTACTTC
CDR3: CASSHFPGDEQYF

size: NA
D: NA
J: TRBJ1-2
V: TRBV7-3
DNA: TGTGCCAGCAGCCCCCCCCGCGGCTACACCTTC
CDR3: CASSPPRGYTF

size: NA
D: NA
J: TRBJ1-2
V: TRBV19
DNA: TGTGCCAGTAGTAGCCGGGACCGCTACTATGGCTACACCTTC
CDR3: CASSSRDRYYGYTF

size: NA
D: NA
J: TRBJ1-6
V: TRBV5-5
DNA: TGTGCCAGCAGCCTGAAACCAGGGTTAAGCTCCTATAATTCACCCCTCCACTTT
CDR3: CASSLKPGLSSYNSPLHF

size: NA
D: NA
J: TRBJ2-2
V: TRBV6-5
DNA: TGTGCCAGCAGTTTAGACCGAAAGAACACCGGGGAGCTGTTTTTT
CDR3: CASSLDRKNTGELFF

size: once
D: NA
J: TRBJ2-2
V: TRBV7-2
DNA: TGTGCCAGCAGCTTACTGGGTAGGGAAGCCGGGGAGCTGTTTTTT
CDR3: CASSLLGREAGELFF

size: NA
D: NA
J: TRBJ1-2
V: TRBV6-4
DNA: TGTGCCAGCAGTGGTACTCCAGGGCAGGCCTATGGCTACACCTTC
CDR3: CASSGTPGQAYGYTF

size: NA
D: TRBD1
J: TRBJ1-2
V: TRBV7-6
DNA: TGTGCCAGCAGCTTAAGCCAGGGGGAGGATGGCTACACCTTC
CDR3: CASSLSQGEDGYTF

size: NA
D: TRBD2
J: TRBJ2-1
V: TRBV7-2
DNA: TGTGCCAGCAGCCCGCCTCACCGGACTAGCGGGGGGGCGGATGAGCAGTTCTTC
CDR3: CASSPPHRTSGGADEQFF

size: NA
D: NA
J: TRBJ1-2
V: TRBV7-2
DNA: TGTGCCAGCAGCTTAGACGGCAGTAACTATGGCTACACCTTC
CDR3: CASSLDGSNYGYTF

size: NA
D: NA
J: TRBJ2-7
V: TRBV2
DNA: TGTGCCAGCAGCGTCGACAGGAAGGGCGAGCAGTACTTC
CDR3: CASSVDRKGEQYF

size: once
D: NA
J: TRBJ1-5
V: TRBV5-1
DNA: TGCGCCAGCAGCTTTGGGGGCGTCAATCAGCCCCAGCATTTT
CDR3: CASSFGGVNQPQHF

size: once
D: NA
J: TRBJ2-3
V: TRBV6-6
DNA: TGTGCCAGCAAAACAGATACGCAGTATTTT
CDR3: CASKTDTQYF

size: NA
D: NA
J: TRBJ1-1
V: TRBV6-1
DNA: TGTGCCAGCATGGCTGGGGGAGGGGTCACTGAAGCTTTCTTT
CDR3: CASMAGGGVTEAFF

size: once
D: TRBD1
J: TRBJ2-7
V: TRBV5-1
DNA: TGCGTCAGCAGCCGTTCGGGACAGGGGGGCTACGAGCAGTACTTC
CDR3: CVSSRSGQGGYEQYF

size: NA
D: TRBD1
J: TRBJ1-4
V: TRBV29-1
DNA: TGCAGCGTTGCCAGTCAGGGGGTGTATGAAAAACTGTTTTTT
CDR3: CSVASQGVYEKLFF

size: NA
D: TRBD1
J: TRBJ2-3
V: TRBV19
DNA: TGTGCCTCCAAAAAACAGGGGACCACAGATACGCAGTATTTT
CDR3: CASKKQGTTDTQYF

size: NA
D: TRBD1
J: TRBJ2-7
V: TRBV4-3
DNA: TGCGCCAGCAGCCTTCAGACAGGGCCCTACGAGCAGTACTTC
CDR3: CASSLQTGPYEQYF

size: NA
D: TRBD1
J: TRBJ1-2
V: TRBV6-5
DNA: TGTGCCAGCAGTTCACCTCGGGACAGGGGCTATGGCTACACCTTC
CDR3: CASSSPRDRGYGYTF

size: NA
D: NA
J: TRBJ2-7
V: TRBV27
DNA: TGTGCCAGCAGTTTTCTTTCTGGGCGCACGGGGACCTACGAGCAGTACTTC
CDR3: CASSFLSGRTGTYEQYF

size: once
D: NA
J: TRBJ2-3
V: TRBV19
DNA: TGTGCCAGTAGTCCGAGCACAGATACGCAGTATTTT
CDR3: CASSPSTDTQYF

size: NA
D: TRBD1
J: TRBJ1-2
V: TRBV30
DNA: TGTGCCTGGAGTGTTCCGGGACAGGGAAACTATGGCTACACCTTC
CDR3: CAWSVPGQGNYGYTF

size: NA
D: NA
J: TRBJ1-4
V: TRBV5-1
DNA: TGCGCCAGCAGCACGGGACTTTTTACTAATGAAAAACTGTTTTTT
CDR3: CASSTGLFTNEKLFF

size: few
D: TRBD1
J: TRBJ1-3
V: TRBV18
DNA: TGTGCCAGCTCACAGCCGACAGGGGCCTCTGGAAACACCATATATTTT
CDR3: CASSQPTGASGNTIYF

size: once
D: TRBD1
J: TRBJ1-2
V: TRBV28
DNA: TGTGCCAGCAGTCCCGGGACAGGGGGTTACCTTTATGGCTACACCTTC
CDR3: CASSPGTGGYLYGYTF

size: NA
D: NA
J: TRBJ2-3
V: TRBV7-2
DNA: TGTGCCAGCAGCTCGGAGACCTCACCAGGGCGAATACAGTATTTT
CDR3: CASSSETSPGRIQYF

size: NA
D: NA
J: TRBJ1-2
V: TRBV14
DNA: TGTGCCAGCAGGGGGACGAGGTATGGCTACACCTTC
CDR3: CASRGTRYGYTF